This TCR beta chain comes out of a study of cytomegalovirus exposure and HLA in healthy donors. Germline CDR1 and CDR2: DFQATT and SNEGSKA (reference sequence). The ends were cut back, 5 bases at V and 3 bases at J, with 8 bases in the middle. The CDR3 sequence is 11 residues long. 60 Vbeta and 13 Jbeta primers were used in PCR. Profiling relied on immunoSEQ multiplex PCR, and the TCRdb table lists in-frame clones only, not all of them. The sample table includes about 130,000 clones. Study-wide findings and caveats: Clonal expansion, a later analysis showed, was greater in HLA-associated TCR beta chains than in equally common others. As a later analysis showed, a missense DCLRE1C variant was linked to trimming of TCR beta V- and J-genes. About 87% or about 30% of the time was how often most TCR beta V segments were productive, according to an earlier analysis.

A word on this clone: Its cognate antigen is unknown. The sample contains more than one DNA sequence encoding this CDR3.

The chain joins TRBV20-1 to TRBJ2-7, with D perhaps TRBD1 (6 bases). Sequenced: PBMCs. The TCR was taken from a man younger than 30 in good health and CMV-seronegative. The CDR3 DNA sequence: TGCAGTGCTTTACAGGGCTACGAGCAGTACTTC. Translating it yields CSALQGYEQYF.